This TCR beta chain was identified during a study of blood T cell repertoires in COVID-19. Assay used: immunoSEQ multiplex PCR; TCRdb lists only in-frame clones, some missing. The table shows about 49,000 clones, with about 88% occurring only once. The V gene's germline CDR1 is LNHDA and CDR2 SQIVND (reference sequence). The germline V and J ends were trimmed by 2 bases and 3 bases, with 5 bases remaining between them. The CDR3 totals 13 residues. The V call is TRBV19, the J call TRBJ1-5; D call uncertain. This clonotype was obtained from a man aged 35-49 years with active COVID-19. The sequencing input was peripheral blood. The CDR3 loop is CASSIQYNQPQHF. CDR3 coding DNA: TGTGCCAGTAGTATACAGTACAATCAGCCCCAGCATTTT.